These T cell receptor beta chains were read from a single sample in a study of blood T cell repertoires in COVID-19. The repertoire was sequenced with immunoSEQ multiplex PCR; TCRdb's copy has only in-frame clones and lacks some. The sample includes some 29,000 clones, about 92% seen only once; the top ten take around 1%. The sequenced material came from peripheral blood. These receptors originate from a man aged 65-85 years with active or convalescent COVID-19. The CDR3 runs from the conserved cysteine through the conserved F or W. A D gene is named only where the DNA matches it firmly. Only some rows state a clone size, as once, few, many or a class for expanded clones.

d_gene: .
v_gene: TRBV29-1
abundance: .
j_gene: TRBJ1-1
CDR3aa: CSVEVQTGTEAFF
CDR3nt: TGCAGCGTTGAAGTGCAGACAGGCACTGAAGCTTTCTTT

d_gene: .
v_gene: TRBV18
abundance: .
j_gene: TRBJ1-1
CDR3aa: CASSPPGRGNTEAFF
CDR3nt: TGTGCCAGCTCACCACCGGGGAGAGGGAACACTGAAGCTTTCTTT

d_gene: .
v_gene: TRBV6-5
abundance: .
j_gene: TRBJ1-2
CDR3aa: CASRKPGSNGYGYTF
CDR3nt: TGTGCCAGCAGAAAACCCGGGTCAAATGGGTATGGCTACACCTTC

d_gene: .
v_gene: TRBV18
abundance: .
j_gene: TRBJ1-4
CDR3aa: CASSPRGGFNEKLFF
CDR3nt: TGTGCCAGCTCACCCCGCGGGGGCTTTAATGAAAAACTGTTTTTT

d_gene: .
v_gene: TRBV19
abundance: .
j_gene: TRBJ2-5
CDR3aa: CASRPTGETQYF
CDR3nt: TGTGCCAGTAGACCCACGGGGGAGACCCAGTACTTC

d_gene: .
v_gene: TRBV6-5
abundance: .
j_gene: TRBJ2-6
CDR3aa: CASRRDGANVLTF
CDR3nt: TGTGCCAGCAGGAGGGATGGGGCCAACGTCCTGACTTTC

d_gene: TRBD1
v_gene: TRBV7-9
abundance: few
j_gene: TRBJ1-2
CDR3aa: CASSWDRGMSNYGYTF
CDR3nt: TGTGCCAGCAGCTGGGACAGGGGGATGTCGAACTATGGCTACACCTTC

d_gene: TRBD1
v_gene: TRBV5-1
abundance: .
j_gene: TRBJ1-2
CDR3aa: CASSLARGQGRGYTF
CDR3nt: TGCGCCAGCAGCTTGGCCAGGGGACAGGGCAGGGGCTACACCTTC

d_gene: .
v_gene: TRBV6-5
abundance: .
j_gene: TRBJ1-2
CDR3aa: CASSLSELVVSYTF
CDR3nt: TGTGCCAGCAGTCTATCTGAGCTGGTTGTGAGCTACACCTTC

d_gene: TRBD1
v_gene: TRBV5-1
abundance: .
j_gene: TRBJ1-4
CDR3aa: CASSLEQGLYEKLFF
CDR3nt: TGCGCCAGCAGCCTAGAACAGGGGTTATATGAAAAACTGTTTTTT

d_gene: TRBD1
v_gene: TRBV7-7
abundance: .
j_gene: TRBJ2-2
CDR3aa: CASSVSGGETGELFF
CDR3nt: TGTGCCAGCAGCGTCTCAGGGGGAGAGACCGGGGAGCTGTTTTTT

d_gene: TRBD1
v_gene: TRBV9
abundance: .
j_gene: TRBJ1-2
CDR3aa: CASSSRTGQYGYTF
CDR3nt: TGTGCCAGCAGCTCGCGGACAGGACAGTATGGCTACACCTTC

d_gene: TRBD1
v_gene: TRBV19
abundance: .
j_gene: TRBJ2-1
CDR3aa: CASSRGGQGLKQFF
CDR3nt: TGTGCCAGTAGTAGGGGTGGACAGGGCCTAAAGCAGTTCTTC

d_gene: TRBD1
v_gene: TRBV28
abundance: .
j_gene: TRBJ1-2
CDR3aa: CASSASGTGYYGYTF
CDR3nt: TGTGCCAGCAGTGCCTCCGGGACAGGGTACTATGGCTACACCTTC

d_gene: TRBD1
v_gene: TRBV2
abundance: .
j_gene: TRBJ1-1
CDR3aa: CASSFRTGLTEAFF
CDR3nt: TGTGCCAGCAGTTTTCGGACAGGGCTCACTGAAGCTTTCTTT

d_gene: TRBD2
v_gene: TRBV5-4
abundance: .
j_gene: TRBJ2-1
CDR3aa: CASSPLGSGSFDEQFF
CDR3nt: TGTGCCAGCAGCCCTCTTGGGAGCGGGAGCTTCGATGAGCAGTTCTTC

d_gene: .
v_gene: TRBV29-1
abundance: .
j_gene: TRBJ2-6
CDR3aa: CSVEDRSGANVLTF
CDR3nt: TGCAGCGTTGAGGACAGATCTGGGGCCAACGTCCTGACTTTC

d_gene: TRBD1
v_gene: TRBV6-5
abundance: .
j_gene: TRBJ2-1
CDR3aa: CASLRALTGYNEQFF
CDR3nt: TGTGCCAGCTTGCGGGCCTTGACAGGGTACAATGAGCAGTTCTTC

d_gene: .
v_gene: TRBV12-3/TRBV12-4
abundance: .
j_gene: TRBJ1-2
CDR3aa: CASSWGGQGYTF
CDR3nt: TGTGCCAGCAGTTGGGGGGGGCAAGGCTACACCTTC

d_gene: .
v_gene: TRBV6-5
abundance: .
j_gene: TRBJ2-7
CDR3aa: CASSYSSGPYEQYF
CDR3nt: TGTGCCAGCAGTTATTCTTCAGGGCCCTACGAGCAGTACTTC

d_gene: .
v_gene: TRBV3-1/TRBV3-2
abundance: .
j_gene: TRBJ2-7
CDR3aa: CASSQVQGYEQYF
CDR3nt: TGTGCCAGCAGCCAAGTGCAGGGTTACGAGCAGTACTTC

d_gene: TRBD1
v_gene: TRBV7-2
abundance: once
j_gene: TRBJ1-6
CDR3aa: CASSQNHRGRLYSPLHF
CDR3nt: TGTGCCAGCAGCCAGAACCACAGGGGGCGCCTTTATTCACCCCTCCACTTT

d_gene: TRBD1
v_gene: TRBV9
abundance: .
j_gene: TRBJ2-2
CDR3aa: CASSAHHRGSNTGELFF
CDR3nt: TGTGCCAGCAGCGCCCATCACAGGGGTTCGAACACCGGGGAGCTGTTTTTT

d_gene: .
v_gene: TRBV28
abundance: .
j_gene: TRBJ1-1
CDR3aa: CASSTLQGRMGNTEAFF
CDR3nt: TGTGCCAGCAGTACACTACAGGGAAGGATGGGGAACACTGAAGCTTTCTTT

d_gene: TRBD1
v_gene: TRBV18
abundance: .
j_gene: TRBJ1-1
CDR3aa: CASSPQTGGMNTEAFF
CDR3nt: TGTGCCAGCTCCCCCCAGACAGGGGGAATGAACACTGAAGCTTTCTTT